These 10 T cell receptor beta chains were all obtained from the same sample, sequenced in a study of control samples from healthy donors and cancer patients. Libraries were prepared by immunoSEQ multiplex PCR; TCRdb keeps only in-frame clonotypes and omits some of them. The top ten hold more than 1.5% of the sample, which has approximately 120,000 clones, 87% seen once. The material sequenced was blood. The receptors derive from a man younger than 35 in good health.

This chain connects TRBV6-2 or TRBV6-3 to TRBJ1-6, with D tentatively TRBD1 (6 bases). V was pared by 6 bases and J by 0 bases, with 15 bases between. The CDR3 extends over 17 amino acids. Germline-derived CDR1 and CDR2 are MNHEY and SVGEGT. The CDR3 reads CASSSGTHRSYNSPLHF. DNA of the CDR3: TGTGCCAGCAGCTCCGGGACACACCGCTCCTATAATTCACCCCTCCACTTT.

Only one count was recorded for this clone. At one end, the junction sequence differs from germline, possibly due to a read error. The chain uses TRBV7-7 and TRBJ2-3, with D possibly matching TRBD2 (7 bases). This CDR3 has 15 residues. Per germline, CDR1 SSHAT and CDR2 FNYEAQ (reference sequence). In DNA, the CDR3 is TGTGCTAGCAGCTTAGGGGGGGCCGGTCGAGATACGCAGTATTTT. Protein: CASSLGGAGRDTQYF.

This rearrangement joins TRBV3-1 (or the pseudogene TRBV3-2) to TRBJ2-1; 10 nucleotides line up with TRBD2. Germline CDR1 and CDR2: LGHDT and YNNKEL (reference sequence). This CDR3 comprises 15 residues. V was clipped by 4 bases and J by 5 bases; unmatched bases: 5. The CDR3 region is CASSLGLAENNEQFF. CDR3 bases: TGTGCCAGCAGCCTTGGACTAGCGGAGAACAATGAGCAGTTCTTC.

J is TRBJ1-4 and V is TRBV6-5; 9 nucleotides match TRBD1. Losses at the gene ends were 2 bases for V and 8 bases for J; bases not matched to a gene: 3. Germline lookup yields CDR1 MNHEY and CDR2 SVGAGI. The CDR3 is made up of 14 amino acids. CDR3 loop: CASSYGQGREKLFF. CDR3 in DNA: TGTGCCAGCAGTTACGGACAGGGGCGAGAAAAACTGTTTTTT.

The V and J genes are TRBV5-8 and TRBJ2-3, with 9 bases fitting TRBD2. The CDR3 loop spans 14 amino acids. J was trimmed by 9 bases and V by 2 bases; bases with no gene match: 7. CDR1 and CDR2 (germline): SGHTS, YDEGEE. Here the CDR3 reads CASSLAGGRGTQYF. CDR3 in DNA: TGTGCCAGCAGCTTAGCGGGAGGCCGGGGAACGCAGTATTTT.

The rearrangement uses TRBV6-2 or TRBV6-3 and TRBJ1-1; D is possibly TRBD1 (5 bases). Germline V CDR1 and CDR2: MNHEY, SVGEGT. CDR3 length equals 17 residues. V lost 5 bases to trimming and J lost 0 bases, with 19 bases between them. The CDR3 here is CASSNAGPWGMNTEAFF. CDR3 in DNA: TGTGCCAGCAGTAACGCGGGTCCCTGGGGGATGAACACTGAAGCTTTCTTT.

The chain uses TRBV3-1 (or the pseudogene TRBV3-2) and TRBJ2-6, with 14 bases aligning to TRBD2. The CDR3 extends over 18 amino acids. V lost 3 bases to trimming and J lost 4 bases; unmatched junction nucleotides: 5. Germline values: CDR1 LGHDT, CDR2 YNNKEL (reference sequence). CDR3 amino acids: CASSHRTSGRPGANVLTF. For the CDR3, the DNA is TGTGCCAGCAGCCACCGGACTAGCGGGAGGCCCGGGGCCAACGTCCTGACTTTC.

This chain uses TRBV3-1 (or the pseudogene TRBV3-2) with TRBJ2-1, with D unclear. This CDR3 is built from 11 residues. CDR1 is LGHDT, CDR2 YNNKEL, per germline (reference sequence). V lost 2 bases to trimming and J lost 8 bases, with 4 bases between them. DNA for the CDR3: TGTGCCAGCAGCCAATCCCATGAGCAGTTCTTC. It yields the protein CASSQSHEQFF.

The rearrangement joins TRBV24-1 to TRBJ2-1, with D uncertain. The V gene's germline CDR1 is KGHDR and CDR2 SFDVKD. The CDR3 runs 12 residues. V was pared by 5 bases and J by 3 bases, with 4 bases between. DNA for the CDR3: TGTGCCACCAGTGGGGGCTACAATGAGCAGTTCTTC. Translating gives CATSGGYNEQFF.

The chain couples TRBV5-1 to TRBJ2-7; no clear D. Germline V lookup: CDR1 SGHRS, CDR2 YFSETQ. V dropped 2 bases and J dropped 1 base, with 10 bases sitting between them. The CDR3 is made up of 14 amino acids. CDR3 sequence (DNA): TGCGCCAGCAGCTTCGTCGGAGAGTCCTACGAGCAGTACTTC. The encoded protein is CASSFVGESYEQYF.